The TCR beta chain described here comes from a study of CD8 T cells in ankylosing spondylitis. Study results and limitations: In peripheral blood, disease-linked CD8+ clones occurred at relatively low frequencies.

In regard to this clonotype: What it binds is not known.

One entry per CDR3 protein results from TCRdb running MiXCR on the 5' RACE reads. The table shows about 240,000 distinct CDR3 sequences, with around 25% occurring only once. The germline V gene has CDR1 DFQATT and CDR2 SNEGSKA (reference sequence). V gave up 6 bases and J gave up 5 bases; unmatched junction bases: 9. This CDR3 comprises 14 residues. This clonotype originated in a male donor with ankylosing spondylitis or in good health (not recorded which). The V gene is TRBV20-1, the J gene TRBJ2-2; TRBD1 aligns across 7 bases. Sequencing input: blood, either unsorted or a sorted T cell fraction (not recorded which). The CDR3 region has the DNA TGCAGTGCCAGGAAGGGGGCGGAAACCGGGGAGCTGTTTTTT. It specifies CSARKGAETGELFF.